The rows below give T cell receptor beta chains drawn from one sample of a study of beta chain features in type 1 diabetes. Profiled with immunoSEQ multiplex PCR; TCRdb holds only in-frame clones, not every one. The repertoire holds around 310,000 clones, with about 14% as singletons. Sequenced: naive CD4+ T cells from blood. Receptors originate from a woman aged 18-29 years with type 1 diabetes. The CDR3 runs from the conserved cysteine through the conserved F or W. Each record gives: D gene, J gene, clone size, V gene, CDR3 protein, CDR3 DNA. A D gene is named only where the DNA matches it firmly. The size of a clone is reported for some rows only, either as once, few or many, or as a class for expanded clones.

d_call: NA; j_call: TRBJ1-1; clone_size: NA; v_call: TRBV5-4; cdr3_aa: CASSLQGTEAFF; cdr3_nt: TGTGCCAGCAGCTTGCAGGGCACTGAAGCTTTCTTT
d_call: TRBD2; j_call: TRBJ2-1; clone_size: few; v_call: TRBV28; cdr3_aa: CASSSGGSSGRAYGNEQFF; cdr3_nt: TGTGCCAGCAGTTCTGGCGGATCAAGCGGGAGGGCTTACGGCAATGAGCAGTTCTTC
d_call: NA; j_call: TRBJ2-5; clone_size: NA; v_call: TRBV6-1; cdr3_aa: CASSEVRRETQYF; cdr3_nt: TGTGCCAGCAGTGAAGTGAGGAGGGAGACCCAGTACTTC
d_call: NA; j_call: TRBJ2-1; clone_size: few; v_call: TRBV11-2; cdr3_aa: CASTVSYGRTYNEQFF; cdr3_nt: TGTGCCAGCACCGTAAGTTACGGGAGAACGTACAATGAGCAGTTCTTC
d_call: TRBD1; j_call: TRBJ1-2; clone_size: few; v_call: TRBV2; cdr3_aa: CASSRDRGNGGYTF; cdr3_nt: TGTGCCAGCAGCCGGGACAGGGGTAACGGAGGCTACACCTTC
d_call: NA; j_call: TRBJ1-2; clone_size: NA; v_call: TRBV7-2; cdr3_aa: CASSLVGPSYGYTF; cdr3_nt: TGTGCCAGCAGCTTAGTTGGGCCGAGCTATGGCTACACCTTC
d_call: NA; j_call: TRBJ2-1; clone_size: few; v_call: TRBV4-1; cdr3_aa: CASSQLDLSKSVYNEQFF; cdr3_nt: TGCGCCAGCAGCCAACTCGACTTATCGAAATCAGTCTACAATGAGCAGTTCTTC
d_call: NA; j_call: TRBJ2-3; clone_size: NA; v_call: TRBV4-1; cdr3_aa: CASSHPGPDTQYF; cdr3_nt: TGCGCCAGCAGCCACCCAGGGCCAGATACGCAGTATTTT
d_call: TRBD1; j_call: TRBJ1-2; clone_size: few; v_call: TRBV7-9; cdr3_aa: CASTGGRYGYTF; cdr3_nt: TGTGCCAGCACAGGGGGCCGGTATGGCTACACCTTC
d_call: TRBD1; j_call: TRBJ2-7; clone_size: few; v_call: TRBV28; cdr3_aa: CASSTLGQASYEQYF; cdr3_nt: TGTGCCAGCAGCACCCTGGGACAGGCCTCCTACGAGCAGTACTTC
d_call: NA; j_call: TRBJ1-2; clone_size: NA; v_call: TRBV7-2; cdr3_aa: CASRRERGYTF; cdr3_nt: TGTGCCAGCAGACGGGAGCGTGGCTACACCTTC
d_call: NA; j_call: TRBJ2-5; clone_size: NA; v_call: TRBV18; cdr3_aa: CASSPVSQGYQETQYF; cdr3_nt: TGTGCCAGCTCACCAGTCAGCCAGGGGTACCAAGAGACCCAGTACTTC
d_call: NA; j_call: TRBJ1-4; clone_size: few; v_call: TRBV2; cdr3_aa: CASSARQTGVF; cdr3_nt: TGTGCCAGCAGTGCTCGGCAGACCGGAGTTTTT
d_call: TRBD2; j_call: TRBJ2-3; clone_size: NA; v_call: TRBV18; cdr3_aa: CASSPFGSGRLTDTQYF; cdr3_nt: TGTGCCAGCTCACCATTCGGAAGCGGGAGATTAACAGATACGCAGTATTTT
d_call: TRBD1; j_call: TRBJ1-4; clone_size: few; v_call: TRBV29-1; cdr3_aa: CSVGQGSNEKLFF; cdr3_nt: TGCAGCGTTGGACAGGGTTCTAATGAAAAACTGTTTTTT
d_call: TRBD2; j_call: TRBJ2-1; clone_size: NA; v_call: TRBV5-1; cdr3_aa: CASSFNPGLAGDEQFF; cdr3_nt: TGCGCCAGCAGTTTTAATCCGGGACTAGCGGGAGATGAGCAGTTCTTC
d_call: TRBD1; j_call: TRBJ2-7; clone_size: few; v_call: TRBV30; cdr3_aa: CAWSQGAGEQYF; cdr3_nt: TGTGCCTGGAGTCAGGGGGCGGGCGAGCAGTACTTC
d_call: TRBD1; j_call: TRBJ2-7; clone_size: few; v_call: TRBV28; cdr3_aa: CASGPWGQGASEQYF; cdr3_nt: TGTGCCAGCGGACCTTGGGGACAGGGGGCCTCCGAGCAGTACTTC
d_call: NA; j_call: TRBJ1-2; clone_size: few; v_call: TRBV30; cdr3_aa: CAWTLGGVYGYTF; cdr3_nt: TGTGCCTGGACCTTGGGGGGAGTCTATGGCTACACCTTC
d_call: NA; j_call: TRBJ1-1; clone_size: few; v_call: TRBV7-2; cdr3_aa: CASSLGEISEAFF; cdr3_nt: TGTGCCAGCAGCCTAGGGGAGATTTCTGAAGCTTTCTTT
d_call: TRBD1; j_call: TRBJ1-2; clone_size: NA; v_call: TRBV5-6; cdr3_aa: CASRLTGERQNGYTF; cdr3_nt: TGTGCCAGCAGATTGACAGGGGAAAGGCAGAATGGCTACACCTTC
d_call: NA; j_call: TRBJ2-1; clone_size: NA; v_call: TRBV5-1; cdr3_aa: CASSFYSSYNEQFF; cdr3_nt: TGCGCCAGCAGTTTCTATTCCTCCTACAATGAGCAGTTCTTC
d_call: NA; j_call: TRBJ2-4; clone_size: few; v_call: TRBV23-1; cdr3_aa: CASSQSLSGKAKNIQYF; cdr3_nt: TGCGCCAGCAGTCAATCTCTCTCAGGTAAAGCCAAAAACATTCAGTACTTC
d_call: NA; j_call: TRBJ1-1; clone_size: few; v_call: TRBV30; cdr3_aa: CAWREVRGGSAFF; cdr3_nt: TGTGCCTGGAGGGAAGTTCGGGGAGGCTCAGCTTTCTTT
d_call: NA; j_call: TRBJ2-3; clone_size: few; v_call: TRBV7-8; cdr3_aa: CASRPTIHPLFVDTQYF; cdr3_nt: TGTGCCAGCAGGCCGACTATCCACCCCCTTTTTGTCGATACGCAGTATTTT
d_call: TRBD2; j_call: TRBJ2-1; clone_size: few; v_call: TRBV27; cdr3_aa: CASSLLQWLAGGGEQFF; cdr3_nt: TGTGCCAGCAGTTTACTCCAATGGCTAGCGGGAGGTGGGGAGCAGTTCTTC
d_call: NA; j_call: TRBJ2-5; clone_size: few; v_call: TRBV2; cdr3_aa: CASTRDFQETQYF; cdr3_nt: TGTGCCAGCACTCGGGACTTCCAAGAGACCCAGTACTTC
d_call: NA; j_call: TRBJ2-7; clone_size: NA; v_call: TRBV5-1; cdr3_aa: CASSSEITGEQYF; cdr3_nt: TGCGCCAGCAGCTCGGAAATAACAGGGGAGCAGTACTTC
d_call: TRBD1; j_call: TRBJ2-3; clone_size: few; v_call: TRBV11-2; cdr3_aa: CASSFDRGDTQYF; cdr3_nt: TGTGCCAGCAGCTTCGACAGGGGAGATACGCAGTATTTT
d_call: TRBD2; j_call: TRBJ2-7; clone_size: NA; v_call: TRBV18; cdr3_aa: CASSPLSGGTSGSYEQYF; cdr3_nt: TGTGCCAGCTCACCCTTATCGGGGGGGACTAGCGGCTCCTACGAGCAGTACTTC
d_call: TRBD1; j_call: TRBJ2-2; clone_size: few; v_call: TRBV30; cdr3_aa: CAWRTTGVVTGELFF; cdr3_nt: TGTGCCTGGAGGACCACAGGGGTGGTCACCGGGGAGCTGTTTTTT
d_call: TRBD1; j_call: TRBJ2-4; clone_size: few; v_call: TRBV7-9; cdr3_aa: CASSEATGTGKNIQYF; cdr3_nt: TGTGCCAGCAGCGAGGCAACGGGGACAGGAAAAAACATTCAGTACTTC
d_call: NA; j_call: TRBJ2-5; clone_size: NA; v_call: TRBV5-1; cdr3_aa: CASSARTGVGETQYF; cdr3_nt: TGCGCCAGCAGCGCCCGTACCGGCGTCGGGGAGACCCAGTACTTC
d_call: NA; j_call: TRBJ2-7; clone_size: few; v_call: TRBV30; cdr3_aa: CAWTPGGRYEQYF; cdr3_nt: TGTGCCTGGACCCCGGGGGGCCGATACGAGCAGTACTTC
d_call: NA; j_call: TRBJ1-1; clone_size: few; v_call: TRBV30; cdr3_aa: CAWSTRSSTEAFF; cdr3_nt: TGTGCCTGGAGTACCCGCAGTTCGACTGAAGCTTTCTTT
d_call: TRBD2; j_call: TRBJ2-4; clone_size: NA; v_call: TRBV7-2; cdr3_aa: CASSLASGGGDIQYF; cdr3_nt: TGTGCCAGCAGCTTAGCTAGCGGGGGAGGGGACATTCAGTACTTC
d_call: NA; j_call: TRBJ1-5; clone_size: NA; v_call: TRBV6-5; cdr3_aa: CASSSTTGQPQHF; cdr3_nt: TGTGCCAGCAGCAGCACGACGGGTCAGCCCCAGCATTTT
d_call: NA; j_call: TRBJ2-1; clone_size: few; v_call: TRBV6-5; cdr3_aa: CASSYEAASYNEQFF; cdr3_nt: TGTGCCAGCAGTTACGAGGCGGCCTCCTACAATGAGCAGTTCTTC
d_call: NA; j_call: TRBJ1-1; clone_size: NA; v_call: TRBV7-8; cdr3_aa: CASSLGTRNTEAFF; cdr3_nt: TGTGCCAGCAGCTTAGGTACGAGGAACACTGAAGCTTTCTTT
d_call: TRBD1; j_call: TRBJ2-7; clone_size: NA; v_call: TRBV28; cdr3_aa: CASSFRDRVLTYEQYF; cdr3_nt: TGTGCCAGCAGTTTTAGGGACAGGGTTCTTACCTACGAGCAGTACTTC
d_call: TRBD1; j_call: TRBJ2-1; clone_size: NA; v_call: TRBV5-1; cdr3_aa: CASRGQHEQFF; cdr3_nt: TGCGCCAGCAGGGGACAGCATGAGCAGTTCTTC
d_call: TRBD2; j_call: TRBJ2-1; clone_size: NA; v_call: TRBV9; cdr3_aa: CASSVYGGTSGDYEQFF; cdr3_nt: TGTGCCAGCAGCGTTTATGGAGGGACTAGCGGTGACTATGAGCAGTTCTTC
d_call: TRBD2; j_call: TRBJ2-7; clone_size: NA; v_call: TRBV6-6; cdr3_aa: CASNDRHGGDEQYF; cdr3_nt: TGTGCCAGCAACGACCGACACGGGGGGGACGAGCAGTACTTC
d_call: TRBD1; j_call: TRBJ1-2; clone_size: few; v_call: TRBV28; cdr3_aa: CASTPPDRVYGYTF; cdr3_nt: TGTGCCAGCACCCCCCCGGACAGGGTCTATGGCTACACCTTC
d_call: NA; j_call: TRBJ1-1; clone_size: NA; v_call: TRBV30; cdr3_aa: CAWSVLGGAGGWDTEAFF; cdr3_nt: TGTGCCTGGAGTGTACTTGGGGGGGCAGGAGGTTGGGACACTGAAGCTTTCTTT
d_call: NA; j_call: TRBJ2-4; clone_size: NA; v_call: TRBV28; cdr3_aa: CASSRGWAKNIQYF; cdr3_nt: TGTGCCAGCAGTCGCGGTTGGGCCAAAAACATTCAGTACTTC